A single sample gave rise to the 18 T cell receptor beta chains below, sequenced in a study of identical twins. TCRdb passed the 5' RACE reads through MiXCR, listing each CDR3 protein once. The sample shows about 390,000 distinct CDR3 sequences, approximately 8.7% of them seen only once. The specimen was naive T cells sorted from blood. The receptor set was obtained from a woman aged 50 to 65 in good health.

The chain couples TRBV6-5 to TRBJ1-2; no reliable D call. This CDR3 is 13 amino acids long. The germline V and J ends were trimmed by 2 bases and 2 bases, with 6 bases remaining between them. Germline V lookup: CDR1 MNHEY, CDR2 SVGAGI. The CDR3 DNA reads TGTGCCAGCAGTTACCGGCAGAACTATGGCTACACCTTC. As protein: CASSYRQNYGYTF.

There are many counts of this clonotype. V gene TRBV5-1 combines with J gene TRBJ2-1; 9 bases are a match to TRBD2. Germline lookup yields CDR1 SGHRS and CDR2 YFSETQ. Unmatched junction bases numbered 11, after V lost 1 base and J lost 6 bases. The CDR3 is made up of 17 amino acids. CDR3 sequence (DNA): TGCGCCAGCAGCTTGCGTCTCGTAGCGGGAGCTGGCAATGAGCAGTTCTTC. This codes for CASSLRLVAGAGNEQFF.

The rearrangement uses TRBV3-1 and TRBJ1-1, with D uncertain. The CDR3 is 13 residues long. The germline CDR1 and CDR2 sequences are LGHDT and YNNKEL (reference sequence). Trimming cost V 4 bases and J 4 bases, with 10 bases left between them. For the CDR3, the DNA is TGTGCCAGCAGCCGTCCGGGATCCACTGAAGCTTTCTTT. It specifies CASSRPGSTEAFF.

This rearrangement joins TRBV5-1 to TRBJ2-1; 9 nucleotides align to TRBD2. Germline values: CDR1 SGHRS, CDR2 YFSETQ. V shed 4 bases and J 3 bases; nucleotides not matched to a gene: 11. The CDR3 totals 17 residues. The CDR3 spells CASSRGTSSNNYNEQFF. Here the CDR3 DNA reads TGCGCCAGCAGCAGAGGGACTAGCAGTAACAACTACAATGAGCAGTTCTTC.

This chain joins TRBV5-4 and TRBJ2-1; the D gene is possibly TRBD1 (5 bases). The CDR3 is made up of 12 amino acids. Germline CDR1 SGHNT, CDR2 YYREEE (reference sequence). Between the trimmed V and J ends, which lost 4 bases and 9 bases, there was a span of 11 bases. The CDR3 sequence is CASSLGQGEQFF. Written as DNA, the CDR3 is TGTGCCAGCAGCCTGGGGCAGGGTGAGCAGTTCTTC. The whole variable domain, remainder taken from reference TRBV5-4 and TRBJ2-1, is ETGVTQSPTHLIKTRGQQVTLRCSSQSGHNTVSWYQQALGQGPQFIFQYYREEENGRGNFPPRFSGLQFPNYSSELNVNALELDDSALYLCASSLGQGEQFFGPGTRLTVL.

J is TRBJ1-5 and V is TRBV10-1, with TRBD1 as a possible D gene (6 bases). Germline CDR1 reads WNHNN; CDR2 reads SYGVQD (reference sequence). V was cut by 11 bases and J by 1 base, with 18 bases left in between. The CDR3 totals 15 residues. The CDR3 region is CAPHPKGDSNQPQHF. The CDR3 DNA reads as TGCGCCCCTCACCCCAAGGGGGACAGCAATCAGCCCCAGCATTTT.

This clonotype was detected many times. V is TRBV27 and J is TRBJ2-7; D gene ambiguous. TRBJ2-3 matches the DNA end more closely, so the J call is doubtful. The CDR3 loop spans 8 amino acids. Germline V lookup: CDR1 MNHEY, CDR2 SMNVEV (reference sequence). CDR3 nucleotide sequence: TGTGCCAGCAGTCCGCAGTATTTT. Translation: CASSPQYF.

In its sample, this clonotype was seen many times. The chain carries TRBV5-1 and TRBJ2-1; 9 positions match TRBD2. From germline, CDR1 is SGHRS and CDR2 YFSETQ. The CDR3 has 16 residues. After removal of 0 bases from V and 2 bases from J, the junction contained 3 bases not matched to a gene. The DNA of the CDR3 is TGCGCCAGCAGCTTGGAAGCTAGCGGGACCTACAATGAGCAGTTCTTC. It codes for CASSLEASGTYNEQFF.

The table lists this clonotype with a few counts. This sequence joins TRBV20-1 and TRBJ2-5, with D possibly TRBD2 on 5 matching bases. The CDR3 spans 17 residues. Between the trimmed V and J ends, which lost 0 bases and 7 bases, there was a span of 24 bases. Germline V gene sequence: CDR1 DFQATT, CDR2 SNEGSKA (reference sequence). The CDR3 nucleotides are TGCAGTGCTAGAGATATGGGAGACTCGTTCTTGCGCGCGACCCAGTACTTC. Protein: CSARDMGDSFLRATQYF.

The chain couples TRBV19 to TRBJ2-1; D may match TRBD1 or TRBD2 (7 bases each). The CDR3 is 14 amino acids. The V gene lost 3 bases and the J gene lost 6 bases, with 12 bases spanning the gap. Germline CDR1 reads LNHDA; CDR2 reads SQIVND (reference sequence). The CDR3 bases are TGTGCCAGTAGTATTAGCAGGGGGGGCAATGAGCAGTTCTTC. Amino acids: CASSISRGGNEQFF.

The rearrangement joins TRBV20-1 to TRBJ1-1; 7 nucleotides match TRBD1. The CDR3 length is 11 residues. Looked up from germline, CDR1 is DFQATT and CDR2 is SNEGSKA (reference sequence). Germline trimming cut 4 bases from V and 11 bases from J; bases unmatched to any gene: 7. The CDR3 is CSATTGLQAFF. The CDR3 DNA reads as TGCAGTGCTACGACAGGGTTGCAGGCTTTCTTT.

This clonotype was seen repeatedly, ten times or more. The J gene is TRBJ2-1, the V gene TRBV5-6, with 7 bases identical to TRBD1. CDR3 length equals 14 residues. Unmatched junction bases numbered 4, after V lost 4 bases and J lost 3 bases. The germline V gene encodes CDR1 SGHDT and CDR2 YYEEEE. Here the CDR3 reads CASSPTGIYNEQFF. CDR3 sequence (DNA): TGTGCCAGCAGCCCGACAGGGATCTACAATGAGCAGTTCTTC.

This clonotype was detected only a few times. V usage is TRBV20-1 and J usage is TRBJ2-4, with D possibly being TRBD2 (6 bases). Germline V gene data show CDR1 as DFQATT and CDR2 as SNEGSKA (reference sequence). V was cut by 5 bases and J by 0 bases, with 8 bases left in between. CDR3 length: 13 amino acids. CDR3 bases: TGCAGTGCTTGGGGGGTAGCCAAAAACATTCAGTACTTC. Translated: CSAWGVAKNIQYF.

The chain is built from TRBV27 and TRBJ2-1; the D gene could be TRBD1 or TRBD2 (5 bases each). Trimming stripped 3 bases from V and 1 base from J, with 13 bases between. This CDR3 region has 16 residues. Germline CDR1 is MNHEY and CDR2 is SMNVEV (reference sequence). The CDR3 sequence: CASSLLGAVSYNEQFF. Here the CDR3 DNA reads TGTGCCAGCAGTTTGCTCGGGGCTGTATCCTACAATGAGCAGTTCTTC.

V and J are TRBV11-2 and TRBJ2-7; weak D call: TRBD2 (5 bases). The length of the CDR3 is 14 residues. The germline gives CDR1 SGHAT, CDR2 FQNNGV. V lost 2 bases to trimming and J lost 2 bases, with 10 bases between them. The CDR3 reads CASSLWNGAYEQYV. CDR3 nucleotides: TGTGCCAGCAGCTTATGGAACGGGGCCTACGAGCAGTACGTC.

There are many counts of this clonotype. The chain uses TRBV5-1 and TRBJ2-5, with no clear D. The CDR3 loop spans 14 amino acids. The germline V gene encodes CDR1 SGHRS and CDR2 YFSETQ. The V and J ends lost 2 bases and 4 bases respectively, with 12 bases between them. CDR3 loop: CASSLNPLRETQYF. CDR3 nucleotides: TGCGCCAGCAGCTTAAACCCGTTGAGAGAGACCCAGTACTTC.

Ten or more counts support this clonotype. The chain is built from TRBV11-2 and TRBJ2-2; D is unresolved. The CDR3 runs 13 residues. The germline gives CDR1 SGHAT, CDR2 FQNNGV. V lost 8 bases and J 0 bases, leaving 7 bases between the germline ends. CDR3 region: CASPHANTGELFF. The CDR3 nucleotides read TGTGCCAGCCCCCACGCGAACACCGGGGAGCTGTTTTTT.

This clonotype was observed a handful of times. The CDR3 sequence is CASSSYRDSNYEQYF. In DNA form, the CDR3 reads TGTGCCAGCAGCTCCTACCGGGATTCGAACTACGAGCAGTACTTC. The chain combines TRBV7-3 with TRBJ2-7; possibly TRBD2 for D (5 bases). The CDR3 totals 15 residues. Trimming stripped 4 bases from V and 3 bases from J, with 16 bases between. CDR1 and CDR2 from the germline V gene are SGHTA and FQGTGA.